A single sample gave rise to the 17 T cell receptor beta chains below, sequenced in a study of neurological immune-mediated disorders. TCRdb re-called the 5' RACE reads through MiXCR, storing one row per CDR3 protein. The data show some 50,000 distinct CDR3 sequences, 10% to 15% seen once. Time point of the sample: longitudinal time-point 2. Sequenced sample: PBMCs. The receptors come from a male donor with HTLV-1-associated myelopathy (HAM/TSP).

This clonotype came up many times. The chain is built from TRBV7-8 and TRBJ2-5; D is uncertain. Germline CDR1 is SGHVS and CDR2 is FQNEAQ. Trimming left V 1 base short and J 2 bases short, with 14 bases between. This CDR3 is 16 amino acids long. The CDR3 reads CASSLGGIPSQETQYF. CDR3 coding DNA: TGTGCCAGCAGCTTAGGAGGAATTCCGAGTCAAGAGACCCAGTACTTC. Variable domain in full (rest from reference TRBV7-8 and TRBJ2-5): GAGVSQSPRYKVAKRGQDVALRCDPISGHVSLFWYQQALGQGPEFLTYFQNEAQLDKSGLPSDRFFAERPEGSVSTLKIQRTQQEDSAVYLCASSLGGIPSQETQYFGPGTRLLVL.

The sample holds many counts of this clonotype. J is TRBJ2-1 and V is TRBV6-2 or TRBV6-3, with 12 bases fitting TRBD2. The CDR3 extends over 19 amino acids. The germline V gene encodes CDR1 MNHEY and CDR2 SVGEGT. V shed 3 bases, J shed 9 bases, and the junction held 18 bases outside the gene matches. CDR3: CASSYAPPGLAGGIGEQFF. CDR3 bases: TGTGCCAGCAGTTATGCTCCCCCGGGGCTAGCGGGGGGGATCGGTGAGCAGTTCTTC.

Turning to this clonotype: Being one base from a much bigger clone, this may be a read error. The V call is TRBV5-1, the J call TRBJ2-7; weak D call: TRBD2 (5 bases). This CDR3 spans 14 amino acids. Germline-derived CDR1 and CDR2 are SGHRS and YFSETQ. The CDR3, as DNA: TGCGCCAACAGCTTCGAAACTAGATCCGACGAGCAGTACTTC. Translation gives CANSFETRSDEQYF.

This clonotype showed up many times. The chain carries TRBV12-3 or TRBV12-4 and TRBJ1-5; D ambiguous. V gave up 6 bases and J gave up 7 bases, with 10 bases separating them. The CDR3 covers 12 residues. Written as DNA, the CDR3 is TGTGCCAGCAGCCTACGTGGGCAGCCCCAGCATTTT. Amino acid sequence: CASSLRGQPQHF.

This clonotype was counted many times. The chain combines TRBV20-1 with TRBJ1-1; perhaps TRBD1 as D (6 bases). The germline V gene encodes CDR1 DFQATT and CDR2 SNEGSKA (reference sequence). Deletions cut 3 bases from V and 6 bases from J, with 11 bases between. CDR3 size: 12 residues. In DNA form, the CDR3 reads TGCAGTGCTAGGGATAGGGGGGCTGAAGCTTTCTTT. Encoded protein: CSARDRGAEAFF.

The chain uses TRBV3-1 and TRBJ2-3, with 8 bases matching TRBD2. With V trimmed by 1 base and J by 6 bases, 15 bases remained unmatched. Germline V gene data show CDR1 as LGHDT and CDR2 as YNNKEL (reference sequence). CDR3 length: 18 residues. CDR3 sequence reads: CASSQGGLPGLGGDTQYF. Here the CDR3 DNA reads TGTGCCAGCAGCCAAGGAGGACTACCGGGACTAGGGGGTGATACGCAGTATTTT.

This chain links TRBV6-2 or TRBV6-3 with TRBJ2-5; TRBD1 or TRBD2 may be the D gene (6 bases each). The ends were cut back, 5 bases at V and 5 bases at J, with 12 bases in the middle. The CDR3 consists of 13 residues. Germline V gene lookup returns CDR1 MNHEY and CDR2 SVGEGT. The CDR3 region is CASSPTRGETQYF. CDR3 DNA sequence: TGTGCCAGCAGTCCGACTAGGGGGGAGACCCAGTACTTC.

This clonotype showed up many times. The V call is TRBV10-2, the J call TRBJ2-7, with TRBD2 identical over 9 bases. Trimming at V came to 6 bases and at J to 3 bases, leaving 6 bases not matched to a gene. Germline lookup yields CDR1 WSHSY and CDR2 SAAADI. The CDR3 is made up of 14 amino acids. The DNA for the CDR3 is TGCGCCAGCAGCCAGACTAGCGGCATCTACGAGCAGTACTTC. Protein sequence: CASSQTSGIYEQYF.

This clonotype has ten or more counts. This chain uses TRBV20-1 with TRBJ1-2; a possible D gene is TRBD1 (5 bases). The CDR3 has 12 amino acids. Trimming cost V 4 bases and J 0 bases, with 6 bases left between them. The germline gives CDR1 DFQATT, CDR2 SNEGSKA (reference sequence). CDR3 sequence reads: CSATQANYGYTF. The CDR3 DNA reads as TGCAGTGCTACACAGGCTAACTATGGCTACACCTTC.

This clonotype was detected many times. The chain has TRBV15 and TRBJ1-6; the match to TRBD1 covers 7 bases. V shed 2 bases and J 7 bases; nucleotides not matched to a gene: 8. Germline CDR1 LNHNV, CDR2 YYDKDF (reference sequence). The CDR3 is 16 residues long. The CDR3 reads CATSRSPGQWNSPLHF. In DNA, the CDR3 is TGTGCCACCAGCAGATCCCCGGGACAGTGGAATTCACCCCTCCACTTT. Full variable domain (rest looked up from reference TRBV15 and TRBJ1-6): DAMVIQNPRYQVTQFGKPVTLSCSQTLNHNVMYWYQQKSSQAPKLLFHYYDKDFNNEADTPDNFQSRRPNTSFCFLDIRSPGLGDTAMYLCATSRSPGQWNSPLHFGNGTRLTVT.

This clonotype was observed many times. The chain carries TRBV6-6 and TRBJ2-7; D is unclear. CDR1 MNHNY and CDR2 SVGAGI come from the germline V gene (reference sequence). The CDR3 runs to 9 residues. Trimming pared 8 bases from V and 3 bases from J, leaving 2 bases between. The CDR3 reads CASGYEQYF. CDR3 nucleotides: TGTGCCAGCGGCTACGAGCAGTACTTC.

This clonotype showed up many times. The V gene is TRBV10-3, the J gene TRBJ2-1, with D hard to call. Trimming cost V 4 bases and J 8 bases, with 21 bases left between them. The CDR3 runs to 16 residues. The V gene's germline CDR1 is ENHRY and CDR2 SYGVKD. CDR3 nucleotides: TGTGCCATCAGTGGGGCAGGCAGAGGAGCTTTTGATGAGCAGTTCTTC. Translation: CAISGAGRGAFDEQFF.

The table lists this clonotype with many counts. The genes are TRBV5-1 and TRBJ1-2; D gene ambiguous. Trimming cost V 5 bases and J 6 bases, with 14 bases left between them. Germline lookup yields CDR1 SGHRS and CDR2 YFSETQ. The CDR3 extends over 13 amino acids. CDR3 amino acids: CASSLPGTHGYTF. CDR3 DNA: TGCGCCAGCAGTCTGCCGGGCACCCATGGCTACACCTTC.

This clonotype was observed a handful of times. One base away lies a much larger clone, so this may be a sequencing read error. V and J are TRBV20-1 and TRBJ1-2; 7 nucleotides align to TRBD1. This CDR3 is 12 amino acids long. Germline CDR1 and CDR2: DFQATT and SNEGSKA (reference sequence). The CDR3 loop is CSAKTGTDGDTF. In nucleotides, the CDR3 is TGCAGTGCTAAGACCGGGACAGATGGCGACACCTTC.

This clonotype was seen more than once but under ten times. A much bigger clone sits one base away, suggesting this may be a read error. V is TRBV6-6 and J is TRBJ2-7, with D possibly being TRBD1 (6 bases). Trimming cost V 11 bases and J 6 bases, with 20 bases left between them. The CDR3 contains 13 residues. CDR1 and CDR2 (germline): MNHNY, SVGAGI (reference sequence). The DNA for the CDR3 is TGTGCCGTGGGGACGGTACAGGGATCCGAGCAGTACTTC. It yields the protein CAVGTVQGSEQYF.

In its sample, this clonotype was seen many times. V gene TRBV6-5 combines with J gene TRBJ2-5; D call uncertain. Germline V CDR1 and CDR2: MNHEY, SVGAGI. The length of the CDR3 is 13 residues. Between the trimmed V and J ends, which lost 5 bases and 4 bases, there was a span of 11 bases. The CDR3 here is CASSPRAAETQYF. The CDR3 bases are TGTGCCAGCAGTCCTCGGGCCGCAGAGACCCAGTACTTC.

Ten or more counts support this clonotype. The chain recombines TRBV6-5 with TRBJ2-7, with no clear D. The CDR3 is 10 residues long. V was shortened by 4 bases and J by 7 bases, with 5 bases between the two germline ends. Per germline, CDR1 MNHEY and CDR2 SVGAGI. CDR3 bases: TGTGCCAGCAGTTCCCGGGAGCAGTACTTC. This translates into CASSSREQYF.